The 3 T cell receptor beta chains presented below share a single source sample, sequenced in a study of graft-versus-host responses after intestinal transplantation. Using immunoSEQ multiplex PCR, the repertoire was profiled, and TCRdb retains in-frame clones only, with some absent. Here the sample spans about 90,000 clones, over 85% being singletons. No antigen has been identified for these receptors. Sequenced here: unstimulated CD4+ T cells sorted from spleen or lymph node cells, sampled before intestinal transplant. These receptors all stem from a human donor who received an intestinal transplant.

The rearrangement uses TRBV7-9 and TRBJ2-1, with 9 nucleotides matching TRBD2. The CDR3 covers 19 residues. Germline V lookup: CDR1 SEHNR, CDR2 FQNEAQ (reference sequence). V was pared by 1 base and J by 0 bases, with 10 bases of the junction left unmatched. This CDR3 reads CASSLVTAGGPRSYNEQFF. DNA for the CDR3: TGTGCCAGCAGCTTAGTTACAGCGGGAGGACCCCGCTCCTACAATGAGCAGTTCTTC.

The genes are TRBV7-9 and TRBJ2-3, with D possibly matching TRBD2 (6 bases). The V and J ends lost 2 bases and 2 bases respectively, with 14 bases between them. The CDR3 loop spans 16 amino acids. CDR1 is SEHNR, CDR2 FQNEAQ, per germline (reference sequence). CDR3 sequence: CASSLLLALITDTQYF. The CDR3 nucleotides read TGTGCCAGCAGCTTATTACTAGCTCTAATCACAGATACGCAGTATTTT.

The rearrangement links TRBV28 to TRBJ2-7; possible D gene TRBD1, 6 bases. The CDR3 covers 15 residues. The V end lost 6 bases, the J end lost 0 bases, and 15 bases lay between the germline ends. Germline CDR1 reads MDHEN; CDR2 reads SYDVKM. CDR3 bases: TGTGCCAGCAGGCTACAGGGAAGTTCCTCCTACGAGCAGTACTTC. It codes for CASRLQGSSSYEQYF.